The 30 T cell receptor beta chains presented below share a single source sample, sequenced in a study of blood T cell repertoires in COVID-19. Sequencing used immunoSEQ multiplex PCR; TCRdb keeps in-frame clones, though not all of them. Among 55,000 or so clones listed, about 87% were seen once. Sequencing input: peripheral blood. The origin of the receptors is a woman aged 60-75 years with COVID-19, enrolled during active disease.

The rearrangement uses TRBV27 and TRBJ2-1, with a possible D match to TRBD1 (5 bases). V lost 6 bases and J 12 bases, leaving 18 bases between the germline ends. The CDR3 consists of 13 residues. The germline gives CDR1 MNHEY, CDR2 SMNVEV (reference sequence). The CDR3 region is CASSQTESSGQFF. DNA for the CDR3: TGTGCCAGCAGCCAGACAGAGTCGTCGGGGCAGTTCTTC.

In the case of this clone: Other DNA sequences of this sample code for an identical CDR3. The chain has TRBV29-1 and TRBJ2-5, with 9 positions matching TRBD1. Per the germline V gene, CDR1 is SQVTM and CDR2 is ANQGSEA. This CDR3 region has 13 residues. Germline trimming cut 6 bases from V and 4 bases from J; bases unmatched to any gene: 6. The CDR3 DNA follows: TGCAGCGTGTTACAGGGGGCGCGAGAGACCCAGTACTTC. Translated: CSVLQGARETQYF. Complete variable domain (other parts from reference TRBV29-1 and TRBJ2-5): SAVISQKPSRDICQRGTSLTIQCQVDSQVTMMFWYRQQPGQSLTLIATANQGSEATYESGFVIDKFPISRPNLTFSTLTVSNMSPEDSSIYLCSVLQGARETQYFGPGTRLLVL.

The chain carries TRBV19 and TRBJ2-7; D is uncertain. The ends were cut back, 7 bases at V and 3 bases at J, with 13 bases in the middle. The CDR3 is made up of 13 amino acids. The V gene's germline CDR1 is LNHDA and CDR2 SQIVND (reference sequence). The chain's CDR3 is CASMGWQSYEQYF. The CDR3 DNA reads TGTGCCAGTATGGGCTGGCAAAGCTACGAGCAGTACTTC.

The chain carries TRBV27 and TRBJ2-5, with 9 bases aligning to TRBD1. With 5 bases clipped from V and 4 bases from J, the junction kept 11 bases outside the gene matches. CDR3 length: 16 residues. Germline-derived CDR1 and CDR2 are MNHEY and SMNVEV (reference sequence). The DNA of the CDR3 is TGTGCCAGCAGTAACCTGGACAGGGGACATGTAGAGACCCAGTACTTC. The encoded protein is CASSNLDRGHVETQYF.

The gene calls are TRBV6-5 and TRBJ2-7; tentatively, D is TRBD2 (6 bases). The CDR3 is 14 residues long. V shed 6 bases and J shed 2 bases, with 14 bases lying between them. The germline V gene encodes CDR1 MNHEY and CDR2 SVGAGI. CDR3: CASSPGTYPYEQYF. The DNA for the CDR3 is TGTGCCAGCAGCCCCGGGACTTACCCCTACGAGCAGTACTTC.

This clone was seen a single time. This chain uses TRBV5-1 with TRBJ2-1; perhaps TRBD2 as D (5 bases). V was pared by 6 bases and J by 4 bases, with 8 bases between. The CDR3 loop spans 12 amino acids. The V gene's germline CDR1 is SGHRS and CDR2 YFSETQ. The CDR3 DNA is TGCGCCAGCACGCGGACTTACAATGAGCAGTTCTTC. Translation: CASTRTYNEQFF.

This sequence joins TRBV5-6 and TRBJ1-5; 9 bases fit TRBD1. Germline V lookup: CDR1 SGHDT, CDR2 YYEEEE. CDR3 length equals 14 residues. V lost 2 bases, J lost 9 bases, and 6 bases stayed unmatched. CDR3 loop: CASSFGTGSWPQHF. The CDR3 nucleotides read TGTGCCAGCAGCTTCGGGACAGGGAGTTGGCCCCAGCATTTT. Variable domain in full (rest from reference TRBV5-6 and TRBJ1-5): DAGVTQSPTHLIKTRGQQVTLRCSPKSGHDTVSWYQQALGQGPQFIFQYYEEEERQRGNFPDRFSGHQFPNYSSELNVNALLLGDSALYLCASSFGTGSWPQHFGDGTRLSIL.

In regard to this clone: Sequence at one end of the junction differs from germline and may be a read error. V gene TRBV19 combines with J gene TRBJ2-2, with 7 nucleotides matching TRBD1. This CDR3 has 16 amino acids. Germline V gene sequence: CDR1 LNHDA, CDR2 SQIVND (reference sequence). The CDR3 spells CASSELGQPNAGELFF. As DNA, the CDR3 is TGTGCCAGTAGTGAGTTGGGACAGCCGAACGCCGGGGAGCTGTTTTTT.

This chain uses TRBV4-1 with TRBJ1-1; D not resolved. Trimming shortened V by 4 bases and J by 4 bases, and 10 bases separated the two germline ends. CDR1 is MGHRA, CDR2 YSYEKL, per germline. The CDR3 loop spans 13 amino acids. The CDR3 DNA reads TGCGCCAGCAGCCGGGCGGGGAGCACTGAAGCTTTCTTT. As protein: CASSRAGSTEAFF.

This rearrangement joins TRBV29-1 to TRBJ1-4; D might be TRBD1 (5 bases). CDR3 length: 14 residues. With 6 bases removed from V and 4 bases from J, the gap between germline ends came to 15 bases. Per germline, CDR1 SQVTM and CDR2 ANQGSEA. CDR3 sequence (DNA): TGCAGCGTAGCCCCTTGGGGGGGTAATGAAAAACTGTTTTTT. Its translation is CSVAPWGGNEKLFF.

This clone was counted a single time. This CDR3 reads CASSRTGAGGPNNEQFF. The CDR3 nucleotides read TGTGCCAGCAGCAGAACGGGGGCGGGAGGGCCGAACAATGAGCAGTTCTTC. The chain carries TRBV7-9 and TRBJ2-1, with 9 bases lining up with TRBD2. Germline V gene lookup returns CDR1 SEHNR and CDR2 FQNEAQ (reference sequence). V lost 5 bases to trimming and J lost 5 bases; unmatched junction nucleotides: 13. The CDR3 is 17 residues long.

This clone was counted only a few times. V gene TRBV2 combines with J gene TRBJ2-1, with 12 bases fitting TRBD2. Germline V gene lookup returns CDR1 SNHLY and CDR2 FYNNEI. The CDR3 runs 15 residues. V lost 7 bases, J lost 1 base, and 2 bases stayed unmatched. CDR3: CASTSGRASYNEQFF. The CDR3 DNA reads as TGTGCCAGCACTAGCGGGAGGGCGTCCTACAATGAGCAGTTCTTC.

The chain carries TRBV28 and TRBJ1-2; D is possibly TRBD1 (6 bases). The CDR3 has 14 residues. The V and J ends lost 6 bases and 7 bases respectively, with 18 bases between them. In germline, CDR1 is MDHEN, CDR2 SYDVKM. Written as DNA, the CDR3 is TGTGCCAGCAGCCGCGGGGGGCGCGAAGCTGGCTACACCTTC. This translates into CASSRGGREAGYTF.

The gene calls are TRBV6-5 and TRBJ2-1; the D gene is possibly TRBD1 (6 bases). The CDR3 is made up of 14 amino acids. The germline V and J ends were trimmed by 8 bases and 6 bases, with 17 bases remaining between them. Germline loops: CDR1 MNHEY, CDR2 SVGAGI. The CDR3 DNA reads TGTGCCAGCGCTAGGGCAGGGGCTGTCAATGAGCAGTTCTTC. This gives the protein CASARAGAVNEQFF.

This rearrangement joins TRBV2 to TRBJ2-1; 10 nucleotides align to TRBD2. CDR3 length: 16 residues. Germline lookup yields CDR1 SNHLY and CDR2 FYNNEI. V lost 0 bases and J lost 10; bases outside the gene matches: 9. CDR3 coding DNA: TGTGCCAGCAGTGAAGCGACGCTAGCGGGAGTATGGGAGCAGTTCTTC. Protein product: CASSEATLAGVWEQFF.

V gene TRBV24-1 combines with J gene TRBJ2-1; 8 positions agree with TRBD2. The V segment lost 6 bases and the J segment 0 bases; nucleotides outside the gene matches: 9. The germline V gene encodes CDR1 KGHDR and CDR2 SFDVKD. This CDR3 has 17 residues. CDR3 loop: CATSPTSGASSYNEQFF. The CDR3 coding sequence is TGTGCCACCAGTCCCACTAGCGGTGCCAGCTCCTACAATGAGCAGTTCTTC.

The chain uses TRBV6-6 and TRBJ2-7, with D maybe TRBD2 (7 bases). The length of the CDR3 is 16 residues. V lost 6 bases, J lost 3 bases, and 21 bases lay in between. Germline CDR1 reads MNHNY; CDR2 reads SVGAGI (reference sequence). Here the CDR3 DNA reads TGTGCCAGCAGCCGACGGGGGCGGGAGTGGGTCTACGAGCAGTACTTC. As protein: CASSRRGREWVYEQYF.

This chain connects TRBV4-2 to TRBJ1-5; 7 bases line up with TRBD1. V lost 3 bases to trimming and J lost 7 bases; unmatched junction nucleotides: 3. This CDR3 region has 13 residues. Germline lookup yields CDR1 LGHNA and CDR2 YNFKEQ. The CDR3 protein is CASSQGRGQPQHF. In nucleotides, the CDR3 is TGTGCCAGCAGCCAGGGCAGGGGGCAGCCCCAGCATTTT.

In nucleotides, the CDR3 is TGTGCCAGCAGCTCACCGGGATTAGCGGGAGGCCCCGGGGAGCTGTTTTTT. It codes for CASSSPGLAGGPGELFF. This rearrangement joins TRBV7-3 to TRBJ2-2, with TRBD2 identical over 10 bases. The CDR3 extends over 17 amino acids. CDR1 SGHTA and CDR2 FQGTGA come from the germline V gene. The J segment lost 6 bases and the V segment lost 4 bases, leaving 11 bases of the junction unmatched. The full variable domain, rest sourced from reference TRBV7-3 and TRBJ2-2, is GAGVSQTPSNKVTEKGKYVELRCDPISGHTALYWYRQSLGQGPEFLIYFQGTGAADDSGLPNDRFFAVRPEGSVSTLKIQRTERGDSAVYLCASSSPGLAGGPGELFFGEGSRLTVL.

This clone has only a few counts. The chain is built from TRBV2 and TRBJ2-5, with 8 bases fitting TRBD1. Germline lookup yields CDR1 SNHLY and CDR2 FYNNEI. CDR3 length: 13 residues. V gave up 7 bases and J gave up 5 bases; unmatched junction bases: 6. CDR3 nucleotide sequence: TGTGCCAGCATAGCCAGGGGGCAGGAGACCCAGTACTTC. Protein product: CASIARGQETQYF.

The genes are TRBV19 and TRBJ1-3; a possible D gene is TRBD1 (6 bases). Germline loops: CDR1 LNHDA, CDR2 SQIVND (reference sequence). The germline V and J ends were trimmed by 3 bases and 14 bases, with 17 bases remaining between them. The CDR3 covers 13 residues. The CDR3, as DNA: TGTGCCAGTAGTATGGGCCGAGACAGGCCCGTATATTTT. Protein sequence: CASSMGRDRPVYF.

The chain employs TRBV10-3 and TRBJ2-7; D gene uncertain. CDR3 length: 11 residues. V dropped 3 bases and J dropped 2 bases, with 2 bases sitting between them. Germline V gene lookup returns CDR1 ENHRY and CDR2 SYGVKD. The CDR3 coding sequence is TGTGCCATCAGTGACGCCTACGAGCAGTACTTC. Translating gives CAISDAYEQYF.

The chain joins TRBV20-1 to TRBJ1-2, with unresolved D. Germline V gene data show CDR1 as DFQATT and CDR2 as SNEGSKA (reference sequence). CDR3 size: 12 residues. V was pared by 3 bases and J by 6 bases, with 11 bases between. The CDR3 sequence is CSASFGIDGYTF. As DNA, the CDR3 is TGCAGTGCTAGTTTCGGGATAGATGGCTACACCTTC.

The genes are TRBV6-2 or TRBV6-3 and TRBJ2-7; possibly TRBD1 for D (6 bases). The CDR3 totals 15 residues. Germline-derived CDR1 and CDR2 are MNHEY and SVGEGT. V was clipped by 6 bases and J by 2 bases, with 17 bases between them. CDR3 sequence (DNA): TGTGCCAGCAGCCTTCCCTTGGACAGCCCCTACGAGCAGTACTTC. This encodes CASSLPLDSPYEQYF.

In DNA form, the CDR3 reads TGTGCCACCCGTACGACAGGGAGTAACTATGGCTACACCTTC. Its translation is CATRTTGSNYGYTF. This chain uses TRBV19 with TRBJ1-2; 7 positions agree with TRBD1. The ends lost 10 bases at V and 1 base at J; junction bases unmatched: 9. The CDR3 runs to 14 residues. From germline, CDR1 is LNHDA and CDR2 SQIVND (reference sequence).

The rearrangement joins TRBV19 to TRBJ1-2; 8 bases are shared with TRBD1. CDR1 is LNHDA, CDR2 SQIVND, per germline (reference sequence). This CDR3 spans 13 amino acids. J was trimmed by 0 bases and V by 7 bases; bases with no gene match: 1. CDR3 nucleotides: TGTGCCAGTATGGACAGGGCTAACTATGGCTACACCTTC. Translation gives CASMDRANYGYTF.

The chain joins TRBV4-1 to TRBJ1-2; possibly TRBD1 for D (5 bases). V dropped 0 bases and J dropped 4 bases, with 21 bases sitting between them. The CDR3 totals 18 residues. The germline V gene encodes CDR1 MGHRA and CDR2 YSYEKL. The CDR3 sequence: CASSQDRDSEKGAYGYTF. The CDR3 DNA follows: TGCGCCAGCAGCCAAGATCGTGACAGCGAAAAAGGGGCCTATGGCTACACCTTC.

This clone occurred once. V gene TRBV2 combines with J gene TRBJ2-7, with D uncertain. This CDR3 has 13 amino acids. CDR1 and CDR2 (germline): SNHLY, FYNNEI. The germline V and J ends were trimmed by 8 bases and 6 bases, with 17 bases remaining between them. The CDR3 protein is CASVQQPPSEQYF. CDR3 nucleotides: TGTGCCAGCGTTCAACAGCCCCCCAGCGAGCAGTACTTC.

The chain recombines TRBV6-6 with TRBJ1-2; 7 bases agree with TRBD1. This CDR3 has 14 amino acids. Germline lookup yields CDR1 MNHNY and CDR2 SVGAGI (reference sequence). The trim removed 2 bases at V and 4 bases at J, leaving 4 bases unmatched. CDR3 protein: CASSYGDRGYGYTF. CDR3 in DNA: TGTGCCAGCAGTTACGGGGACAGAGGCTATGGCTACACCTTC.

This clone showed up many times. The chain couples TRBV2 to TRBJ2-7; D possibly corresponds to TRBD2 (6 bases). The CDR3 is 15 residues long. Trimming removed 3 bases at V and 0 bases at J, with 12 bases between. CDR1 and CDR2 (germline): SNHLY, FYNNEI. The CDR3 sequence is CASSELARSSYEQYF. Written as DNA, the CDR3 is TGTGCCAGCAGTGAGCTAGCGAGGAGCTCCTACGAGCAGTACTTC.